This paragraph reports one TCR beta chain. This sample was included in a study of blood T cell repertoires in COVID-19. Study details: There were acute and convalescent COVID-19 samples, and they came from the United States, Italy and Spain.

Per the authors' pipeline: Reference gene primer amplification gave nucleated cell count estimates. Profiling relied on immunoSEQ multiplex PCR, and the TCRdb table lists in-frame clones only, not all of them. D and trimming come from the DNA, and the V and J calls and clone size come from that table. The repertoire has about 350,000 clones, about 90% of them found once; the top ten carry about 0.94%. Germline trimming cut 1 base from V and 3 bases from J; bases unmatched to any gene: 2. This CDR3 has 15 amino acids. The germline gives CDR1 LNHNV, CDR2 YYDKDF (reference sequence). The sample consisted of PBMCs or T cells enriched from blood (not recorded which). V usage is TRBV15 and J usage is TRBJ1-5; TRBD1 matches at 8 bases. This TCR came from a woman in her 30s who had been exposed to COVID-19. The CDR3 loop reads CATSRGRGPNQPQHF. The CDR3 DNA sequence: TGTGCCACCAGCAGAGGCAGGGGGCCCAATCAGCCCCAGCATTTT.